This TCR beta chain came from a study of cytomegalovirus exposure and HLA in healthy donors. Study in general: The approximately 720 first-cohort repertoires and the approximately 110 validation repertoires shared the same platform, a later analysis reported.

The donors were members of the validation cohort comprising over 90 subjects, separate from the approximately 710-subject first cohort. General study points: Most TCR sequences proved rare, with some public TCRs found in many donors.

In germline, CDR1 is MNHEY, CDR2 SVGAGI. The V end was cut by 8 bases, the J end by 5 bases, with 21 bases between. The CDR3 has 15 amino acids. Notes on this clone: Its specificity is not known.

This table comes from immunoSEQ multiplex PCR, and its TCRdb copy is limited to in-frame clones, with some not included. The profile shows over 110,000 clones, 85% to 90% of them singletons. This clonotype originated in a man between 18 and 35 years old in good health and CMV-seropositive. This chain connects TRBV6-5 to TRBJ2-5, with D possibly matching TRBD1 (6 bases). The sample consisted of PBMCs. The CDR3 region is CASAPPGALKETQYF. CDR3 nucleotides: TGTGCCAGCGCCCCCCCAGGGGCTCTGAAGGAGACCCAGTACTTC.